The sequence of this T cell receptor (beta chain) was determined in a study of identical twins. TCRdb analysed the 5' RACE reads with MiXCR anew, one entry per CDR3 protein. The sample consists of roughly 470,000 distinct CDR3 sequences, approximately 14% of them appearing once. V gave up 5 bases and J gave up 0 bases, with 20 bases separating them. Germline V CDR1 and CDR2: SGHTA, FQGTGA. The CDR3 runs to 19 residues. This same sample was also part of a study on yellow fever vaccine responses in identical twins.

This chain connects TRBV7-3 to TRBJ2-6; a possible D gene is TRBD1 (5 bases). The sequence derives from a woman younger than 35 in good health. Sequenced material: CD4+ T cells sorted from blood. The CDR3, as DNA: TGTGCCAGCAGCCCGCCCTTCGGGCAGGGAAGCTCTGGGGCCAACGTCCTGACTTTC. It specifies CASSPPFGQGSSGANVLTF.